These 28 T cell receptor beta chains were all obtained from the same sample, sequenced in a study of CD8 T cells in ankylosing spondylitis. TCRdb itself ran the 5' RACE reads through MiXCR, one entry per CDR3 protein. Here the sample spans some 350,000 distinct CDR3 sequences, about 14% being singletons. Sample: blood, either unsorted or a sorted T cell fraction (not recorded which). Every receptor here comes from a male donor with ankylosing spondylitis or in good health (not recorded which).

This clonotype occurred a few times. This chain joins TRBV20-1 and TRBJ1-4, with D maybe TRBD1 (5 bases). The V end was cut by 6 bases, the J end by 5 bases, with 13 bases between. The CDR3 length is 13 residues. CDR1 is DFQATT, CDR2 SNEGSKA, per germline (reference sequence). The CDR3 DNA sequence: TGCAGTGCCCAGAGGCGACAGAATGAAAAACTGTTTTTT. Residues: CSAQRRQNEKLFF.

The chain is built from TRBV20-1 and TRBJ2-7; tentative D call: TRBD1 (6 bases). The germline CDR1 and CDR2 sequences are DFQATT and SNEGSKA (reference sequence). V lost 3 bases and J 1 base, leaving 13 bases between the germline ends. The CDR3 totals 14 residues. This CDR3 is CSARGRGNSYEQYF. As DNA, the CDR3 is TGCAGTGCTAGGGGAAGGGGGAATTCCTACGAGCAGTACTTC.

This clonotype was seen ten or more times. The chain combines TRBV12-3 or TRBV12-4 with TRBJ1-1; 7 bases fit TRBD1. V was clipped by 6 bases and J by 6 bases; unmatched bases: 10. This CDR3 is built from 14 residues. Here the CDR3 DNA reads TGTGCCAGCAGGGAACAGGGGAGGGTCGCTGAAGCTTTCTTT. Encoded protein: CASREQGRVAEAFF.

The chain is built from TRBV30 and TRBJ2-2; the D gene is possibly TRBD2 (7 bases). CDR1 is GTSNPN and CDR2 is SVGIG in the germline V gene (reference sequence). The CDR3 runs 14 residues. The V end was cut by 3 bases, the J end by 6 bases, with 14 bases between. The CDR3 DNA follows: TGTGCCTGGAGGAGGCGGGGGCGGGCCGGGGAGCTGTTTTTT. It specifies CAWRRRGRAGELFF. The whole variable domain, remainder taken from reference TRBV30 and TRBJ2-2, is SQTIHQWPATLVQPVGSPLSLECTVEGTSNPNLYWYRQAAGRGLQLLFYSVGIGQISSEVPQNLSASRPQDRQFILSSKKLLLSDSGFYLCAWRRRGRAGELFFGEGSRLTVL.

This clonotype turned up a few times. The chain uses TRBV7-2 and TRBJ2-4, with 8 positions matching TRBD1. The V segment lost 2 bases and the J segment 6 bases; nucleotides outside the gene matches: 6. Germline CDR1 SGHTA, CDR2 FQGNSA. The CDR3 sequence is 15 residues long. The CDR3 loop reads CASSLPGTGGNIQYF. The CDR3 DNA is TGTGCCAGCAGCTTACCGGGGACAGGAGGAAACATTCAGTACTTC.

The rearrangement joins TRBV6-1 to TRBJ1-6; no clear D gene. Per germline, CDR1 MNHNS and CDR2 SASEGT. The CDR3 is made up of 12 amino acids. V shed 7 bases and J shed 6 bases, with 7 bases lying between them. In DNA, the CDR3 is TGTGCCAGCACCCAACTTAATTCACCCCTCCACTTT. Its translation is CASTQLNSPLHF.

The CDR3 is CASSPIPPGQGISDTQYF. The CDR3 region has the DNA TGTGCCAGCTCACCTATTCCCCCGGGACAGGGGATTTCCGATACGCAGTATTTT. This rearrangement joins TRBV18 to TRBJ2-3; TRBD1 agrees at 10 bases. The CDR3 has 18 amino acids. V shed 3 bases and J 6 bases; nucleotides not matched to a gene: 15. CDR1 is KGHSH, CDR2 LQKENI, per germline.

This clonotype was detected ten times or more. This chain connects TRBV20-1 to TRBJ2-7; D possibly matches TRBD1 or TRBD2 (6 bases each). V shed 6 bases and J shed 6 bases, with 18 bases lying between them. The CDR3 totals 13 residues. Germline assignment: CDR1 DFQATT and CDR2 SNEGSKA (reference sequence). The chain's CDR3 is CSAQTGTLREQYF. CDR3 coding DNA: TGCAGTGCCCAAACAGGGACTTTACGCGAGCAGTACTTC.

The gene calls are TRBV19 and TRBJ1-2, with 8 nucleotides matching TRBD1. J was trimmed by 2 bases and V by 7 bases; bases with no gene match: 6. CDR1 LNHDA and CDR2 SQIVND come from the germline V gene (reference sequence). The CDR3 contains 14 residues. The CDR3 sequence is CASNPTGVNYGYTF. The CDR3 DNA reads TGTGCCAGTAACCCGACAGGGGTAAACTATGGCTACACCTTC.

This clonotype was recorded a few times. The J gene is TRBJ2-1, the V gene TRBV9; TRBD2 matches at 7 bases. CDR1 and CDR2 (germline): SGDLS, YYNGEE. CDR3 length: 16 residues. J was trimmed by 7 bases and V by 0 bases; bases with no gene match: 10. DNA for the CDR3: TGTGCCAGCAGCGTAGGAATCCGGGAGGATAGAAATGAGCAGTTCTTC. It encodes CASSVGIREDRNEQFF.

The chain combines TRBV18 with TRBJ2-2, with 7 bases identical to TRBD1. The J segment lost 7 bases and the V segment lost 4 bases, leaving 6 bases of the junction unmatched. The CDR3 is 14 residues long. In germline, CDR1 is KGHSH, CDR2 LQKENI. Here the CDR3 reads CASSRDRVDGELFF. CDR3 nucleotides: TGTGCCAGCTCACGTGACAGGGTTGACGGGGAGCTGTTTTTT.

The chain couples TRBV3-1 to TRBJ2-1; TRBD2 is a possible D gene (6 bases). Trimming took 0 bases from V and 7 from J, leaving 22 bases between them. This CDR3 is 18 amino acids long. From germline, CDR1 is LGHDT and CDR2 YNNKEL (reference sequence). The CDR3 loop is CASSQDAAGGPRQNEQFF. CDR3 bases: TGTGCCAGCAGCCAAGATGCAGCGGGTGGACCCCGTCAGAATGAGCAGTTCTTC.

This clonotype was counted many times. The chain has TRBV27 and TRBJ1-2; TRBD1 is a possible D gene (5 bases). The V and J ends lost 3 bases and 5 bases respectively, with 19 bases between them. The CDR3 covers 16 residues. The germline V gene encodes CDR1 MNHEY and CDR2 SMNVEV (reference sequence). The CDR3 loop is CASSFGIGTAVYGYTF. The CDR3 DNA is TGTGCCAGCAGTTTCGGCATCGGGACCGCCGTTTATGGCTACACCTTC.

There are a few counts of this clonotype. The chain couples TRBV27 to TRBJ2-5; weak D call: TRBD1 (5 bases). Germline CDR1 is MNHEY and CDR2 is SMNVEV (reference sequence). Deletions cut 3 bases from V and 3 bases from J, with 14 bases between. CDR3 length: 15 residues. The CDR3 reads CASSFQGRAEETQYF. DNA for the CDR3: TGTGCCAGCAGTTTTCAGGGAAGGGCCGAAGAGACCCAGTACTTC.

The chain employs TRBV12-3 or TRBV12-4 and TRBJ1-2; 12 bases are shared with TRBD1. J lost 3 bases, V lost 0 bases, and 2 bases had no gene match. The CDR3 has 16 residues. The CDR3 sequence is CASSLAGTGGDYGYTF. CDR3 in DNA: TGTGCCAGCAGTTTAGCTGGGACAGGGGGCGACTATGGCTACACCTTC.

This clonotype was detected a few times. The rearrangement links TRBV20-1 to TRBJ2-7; possible D gene TRBD2, 6 bases. V was pared by 5 bases and J by 7 bases, with 18 bases between. The germline V gene has CDR1 DFQATT and CDR2 SNEGSKA (reference sequence). CDR3 length: 13 amino acids. Here the CDR3 reads CSALLGGPGEQYF. For the CDR3, the DNA is TGCAGTGCTCTCTTAGGAGGGCCGGGTGAGCAGTACTTC.

This clonotype appeared a few times. The chain carries TRBV6-2 or TRBV6-3 and TRBJ2-7; D ambiguous. Germline CDR1 is MNHEY and CDR2 is SVGEGT. The CDR3 totals 14 residues. V was cut by 4 bases and J by 3 bases, with 13 bases left in between. The DNA for the CDR3 is TGTGCCAGCAGTTTCGCGACGAGATTCTACGAGCAGTACTTC. Encoded protein: CASSFATRFYEQYF.

The V gene is TRBV6-1, the J gene TRBJ2-1; D may be TRBD1 (6 bases). Deletions cut 8 bases from V and 4 bases from J, with 12 bases between. The CDR3 sequence is 13 residues long. Germline-derived CDR1 and CDR2 are MNHNS and SASEGT. CDR3 coding DNA: TGTGCCAGCCGGGCCAGGGGATACAATGAGCAGTTCTTC. It encodes CASRARGYNEQFF.

The chain links TRBV12-3 or TRBV12-4 to TRBJ2-7; the match to TRBD1 covers 9 bases. The V and J ends lost 5 bases and 2 bases, in that order; junction bases with no gene match: 4. The CDR3 has 14 residues. CDR3 sequence: CASSGTGKAYEQYF. CDR3 DNA: TGTGCCAGCAGTGGGACAGGGAAAGCCTACGAGCAGTACTTC.

This clonotype has more than one count but fewer than ten. The chain uses TRBV5-1 and TRBJ1-4; unclear D gene. Germline CDR1 and CDR2: SGHRS and YFSETQ. This CDR3 region has 12 residues. V dropped 1 base and J dropped 12 bases, with 10 bases sitting between them. The CDR3 coding sequence is TGCGCCAGCAGCTTGCCCAAGCGAGAACTGTTTTTT. It is translated as CASSLPKRELFF.

About this clonotype: A much larger clone differs by one base, so this may be a read error. The J gene is TRBJ1-1, the V gene TRBV6-1; TRBD1 matches at 8 bases. The CDR3 sequence is 15 residues long. The germline CDR1 and CDR2 sequences are MNHNS and SASEGT. CDR3 nucleotide sequence: TGTACCAGCAGTCCATCGACAGGGGCGAACACTGAAGCTTTCTTT. Translating it yields CTSSPSTGANTEAFF.

The rearrangement links TRBV12-3 or TRBV12-4 to TRBJ1-1, with D perhaps TRBD1 (6 bases). The CDR3 runs to 14 residues. V lost 6 bases, J lost 3 bases, and 14 bases lay in between. The CDR3 loop reads CASSWDTIYTEAFF. CDR3 bases: TGTGCCAGCAGCTGGGACACCATTTACACTGAAGCTTTCTTT.

This clonotype was recorded many times. The rearrangement uses TRBV12-3 or TRBV12-4 and TRBJ2-2; 11 nucleotides match TRBD2. J gave up 7 bases and V 3 bases, and 7 bases lay outside the gene matches. CDR3 size: 16 residues. The CDR3 sequence is CASSFSGLAEHGELFF. CDR3 nucleotides: TGTGCCAGCAGTTTCTCGGGACTAGCGGAGCACGGGGAGCTGTTTTTT.

There are a few counts of this clonotype. This chain uses TRBV5-1 with TRBJ2-7, with TRBD1 matching over 7 bases. The junction had 5 bases not matched to a gene; V was cut back by 0 bases and J by 2 bases. Germline-derived CDR1 and CDR2 are SGHRS and YFSETQ. This CDR3 is 15 amino acids long. CDR3 DNA: TGCGCCAGCAGCTTGGACCGGGACAGACCCTACGAGCAGTACTTC. Translating it yields CASSLDRDRPYEQYF.

This clonotype was observed a handful of times. V is TRBV6-4 and J is TRBJ1-1; 8 bases map to TRBD1. The length of the CDR3 is 14 residues. Germline V gives CDR1 MRHNA, CDR2 SNTAGT. V dropped 6 bases and J dropped 4; count of bases not matched to a gene: 7. This CDR3 reads CASSLTGESTEAFF. CDR3 DNA: TGTGCCAGCAGCTTGACAGGGGAGAGCACTGAAGCTTTCTTT.

This clonotype was picked up a small number of times. The CDR3 sequence is CASSPAGIQYF. The CDR3 DNA reads TGTGCCAGCAGTCCGGCGGGTATTCAGTACTTC. The chain couples TRBV7-9 to TRBJ2-4; D perhaps matches TRBD2 (5 bases). CDR1 is SEHNR, CDR2 FQNEAQ, per germline (reference sequence). Deletions cut 6 bases from V and 10 bases from J, with 10 bases between. The CDR3 spans 11 residues. Full variable domain (missing parts from reference TRBV7-9 and TRBJ2-4): DTGVSQNPRHKITKRGQNVTFRCDPISEHNRLYWYRQTLGQGPEFLTYFQNEAQLEKSRLLSDRFSAERPKGSFSTLEIQRTEQGDSAMYLCASSPAGIQYFGAGTRLSVL.

A few counts support this clonotype. V gene TRBV20-1 combines with J gene TRBJ1-1; tentative D call: TRBD1 (5 bases). Germline CDR1 and CDR2: DFQATT and SNEGSKA (reference sequence). The germline V and J ends were trimmed by 7 bases and 4 bases, with 10 bases remaining between them. The CDR3 sequence is 11 residues long. CDR3: CSVGAGTEAFF. Here the CDR3 DNA reads TGCAGTGTCGGGGCGGGCACTGAAGCTTTCTTT.

This clonotype came up many times. The chain employs TRBV5-1 and TRBJ2-1; D is unclear. V was clipped by 0 bases and J by 4 bases, with 11 bases between them. CDR1 is SGHRS, CDR2 YFSETQ, per germline. The CDR3 totals 15 residues. The chain's CDR3 is CASSLDSVSYNEQFF. CDR3 in DNA: TGCGCCAGCAGCTTGGATTCGGTTAGTTACAATGAGCAGTTCTTC.